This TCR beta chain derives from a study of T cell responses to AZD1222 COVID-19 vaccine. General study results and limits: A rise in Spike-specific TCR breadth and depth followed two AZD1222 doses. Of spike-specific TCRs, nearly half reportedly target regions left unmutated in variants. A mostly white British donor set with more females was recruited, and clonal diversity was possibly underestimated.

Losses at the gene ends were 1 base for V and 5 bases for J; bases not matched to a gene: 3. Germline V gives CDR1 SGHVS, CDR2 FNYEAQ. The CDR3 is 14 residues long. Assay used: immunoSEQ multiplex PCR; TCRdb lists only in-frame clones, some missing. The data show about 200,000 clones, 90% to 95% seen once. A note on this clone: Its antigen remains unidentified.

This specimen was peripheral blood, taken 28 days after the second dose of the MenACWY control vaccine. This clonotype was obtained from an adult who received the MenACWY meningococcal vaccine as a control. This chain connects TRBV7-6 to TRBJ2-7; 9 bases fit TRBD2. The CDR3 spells CASSLEAGGHEQYF. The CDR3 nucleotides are TGTGCCAGCAGCTTAGAAGCGGGAGGCCACGAGCAGTACTTC.